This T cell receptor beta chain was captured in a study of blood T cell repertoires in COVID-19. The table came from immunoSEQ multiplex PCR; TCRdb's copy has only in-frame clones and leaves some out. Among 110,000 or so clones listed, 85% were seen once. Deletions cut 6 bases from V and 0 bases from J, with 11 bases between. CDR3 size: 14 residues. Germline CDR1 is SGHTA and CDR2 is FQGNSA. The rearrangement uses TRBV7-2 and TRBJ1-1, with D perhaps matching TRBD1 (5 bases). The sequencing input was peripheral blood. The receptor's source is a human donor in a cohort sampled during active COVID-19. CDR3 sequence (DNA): TGTGCCAGCAGAAGACAGCCCATGAACACTGAAGCTTTCTTT. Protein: CASRRQPMNTEAFF.